The 30 T cell receptor beta chains in this list originate from one sample, sequenced in a study of T cell responses to AZD1222 COVID-19 vaccine. Here immunoSEQ multiplex PCR was the method, and the copy in TCRdb shows in-frame clones only, minus some. Of some 81,000 clones listed, just over 90% are singletons. Source: peripheral blood, taken 28 days after the second AZD1222 dose. These receptor sequences come from an adult who received the AZD1222 COVID-19 vaccine.

This chain joins TRBV9 and TRBJ1-2; D gene uncertain. There are 15 residues in the CDR3. From germline, CDR1 is SGDLS and CDR2 YYNGEE. V was clipped by 4 bases and J by 3 bases, with 16 bases between them. The CDR3 DNA follows: TGTGCCAGCAGCTTGGTCGGAGTCTCCTACTATGGCTACACCTTC. Protein: CASSLVGVSYYGYTF.

The chain joins TRBV7-6 to TRBJ2-1, with unresolved D. V dropped 4 bases and J dropped 1 base, with 8 bases sitting between them. CDR1 is SGHVS and CDR2 is FNYEAQ in the germline V gene. The CDR3 is made up of 14 amino acids. CDR3 in amino acids: CASSSGSSYNEQFF. In DNA, the CDR3 is TGTGCCAGCAGCTCTGGCTCGTCCTACAATGAGCAGTTCTTC.

This chain links TRBV19 with TRBJ1-5; 10 bases align to TRBD1. Germline V gene lookup returns CDR1 LNHDA and CDR2 SQIVND (reference sequence). Germline trimming cut 3 bases from V and 8 bases from J; bases unmatched to any gene: 7. The CDR3 is 15 amino acids. This CDR3 reads CASSMDGTGVEPQHF. The CDR3 nucleotides read TGTGCCAGTAGTATGGACGGGACAGGGGTCGAGCCCCAGCATTTT.

This clone was counted only a few times. The chain recombines TRBV3-1 (or the pseudogene TRBV3-2) with TRBJ1-1; no definite D call. The CDR3 sequence is 13 residues long. Trimming stripped 0 bases from V and 3 bases from J, with 5 bases between. From germline, CDR1 is LGHDT and CDR2 YNNKEL (reference sequence). The CDR3 bases are TGTGCCAGCAGCCAAGACGGCGACACTGAAGCTTTCTTT. The encoded protein is CASSQDGDTEAFF.

The chain employs TRBV7-2 and TRBJ2-5; the D is unclear. The CDR3 consists of 13 residues. CDR1 is SGHTA, CDR2 FQGNSA, per germline. With 5 bases removed from V and 5 bases from J, the gap between germline ends came to 12 bases. CDR3 sequence reads: CASSNSQTETQYF. The CDR3 region has the DNA TGTGCCAGCAGCAATAGCCAGACCGAGACCCAGTACTTC.

The chain uses TRBV20-1 and TRBJ2-3; D uncertain. V lost 3 bases and J lost 8, with 15 bases in between. Germline CDR1 and CDR2: DFQATT and SNEGSKA (reference sequence). The CDR3 sequence is 13 residues long. The CDR3 DNA reads as TGCAGTGCTAGTTCTCCTAGTCTGGGTACGCAGTATTTT. Residues: CSASSPSLGTQYF.

The chain combines TRBV3-1 (or the pseudogene TRBV3-2) with TRBJ1-4, with D possibly being TRBD1 (5 bases). Germline V CDR1 and CDR2: LGHDT, YNNKEL (reference sequence). There are 15 residues in the CDR3. V lost 6 bases, J lost 4 bases, and 15 bases lay in between. This CDR3 is CASSHPGLNNEKLFF. The CDR3 region has the DNA TGTGCCAGCAGTCACCCGGGACTGAATAATGAAAAACTGTTTTTT.

The chain joins TRBV10-1 to TRBJ2-1; D call uncertain. The CDR3 consists of 14 residues. Trimming took off 0 bases at V and 2 bases at J, with 5 bases between the two ends. Germline V gives CDR1 WNHNN, CDR2 SYGVQD (reference sequence). CDR3: CASSESTPYNEQFF. The CDR3 DNA reads TGCGCCAGCAGTGAGTCGACCCCCTACAATGAGCAGTTCTTC.

This clone was seen once. The chain combines TRBV7-8 with TRBJ2-4; 7 bases are a match to TRBD2. J gave up 8 bases and V 5 bases, and 15 bases lay outside the gene matches. The germline CDR1 and CDR2 sequences are SGHVS and FQNEAQ. This CDR3 spans 16 amino acids. CDR3 region: CASSPGGPGLSDIQYF. Written as DNA, the CDR3 is TGTGCCAGCAGCCCGGGGGGTCCGGGACTGTCGGACATTCAGTACTTC.

The V gene is TRBV18, the J gene TRBJ2-7; 11 positions agree with TRBD2. From germline, CDR1 is KGHSH and CDR2 LQKENI. CDR3 size: 15 residues. After removal of 6 bases from V and 0 bases from J, the junction contained 4 bases not matched to a gene. The CDR3 sequence is CASSPSGGSSYEQYF. The CDR3 DNA reads as TGTGCCAGCTCCCCTAGCGGGGGGAGCTCCTACGAGCAGTACTTC.

The V and J genes are TRBV7-2 and TRBJ2-7, with a weak D call TRBD1 (6 bases). Germline loops: CDR1 SGHTA, CDR2 FQGNSA. V was cut by 5 bases and J by 3 bases, with 11 bases left in between. CDR3 length: 13 residues. The CDR3 DNA reads TGTGCCAGCAGCCCCCCACAGGGCTACGAGCAGTACTTC. Translated, it gives CASSPPQGYEQYF.

V usage is TRBV6-5 and J usage is TRBJ1-3, with D possibly matching TRBD1 (6 bases). The V gene's germline CDR1 is MNHEY and CDR2 SVGAGI. The CDR3 has 15 amino acids. V was clipped by 11 bases and J by 4 bases, with 21 bases between them. CDR3 residues: CACSTGKSLGNTIYF. The CDR3 DNA reads TGTGCCTGCTCTACAGGGAAATCACTAGGAAACACCATATATTTT.

V gene TRBV28 combines with J gene TRBJ1-2; D call uncertain. The germline gives CDR1 MDHEN, CDR2 SYDVKM. Trimming left V 11 bases short and J 4 bases short, with 14 bases between. The CDR3 runs to 12 residues. The CDR3 coding sequence is TGTGCCCACCGGGAAGGACTCTATGGCTACACCTTC. Amino acids: CAHREGLYGYTF.

V is TRBV28 and J is TRBJ2-7, with D possibly being TRBD1 (5 bases). Between the trimmed V and J ends, which lost 2 bases and 2 bases, there was a span of 7 bases. CDR1 is MDHEN and CDR2 is SYDVKM in the germline V gene. The length of the CDR3 is 13 residues. The CDR3 region is CASSLPTAYEQYF. The CDR3 DNA reads as TGTGCCAGCAGTTTACCGACAGCCTACGAGCAGTACTTC.

V is TRBV3-1 (or the pseudogene TRBV3-2) and J is TRBJ1-1, with D unclear. V was shortened by 3 bases and J by 0 bases, with 8 bases between the two germline ends. This CDR3 region has 14 residues. CDR1 and CDR2 from the germline V gene are LGHDT and YNNKEL (reference sequence). As DNA, the CDR3 is TGTGCCAGCAGCCAGTCATCCATGAACACTGAAGCTTTCTTT. It yields the protein CASSQSSMNTEAFF.

The V gene is TRBV7-8, the J gene TRBJ2-1; D possibly uses TRBD1 or TRBD2 (6 bases each). Trimming shortened V by 1 base and J by 3 bases, and 10 bases separated the two germline ends. Germline CDR1 reads SGHVS; CDR2 reads FQNEAQ. The CDR3 length is 15 residues. In DNA form, the CDR3 reads TGTGCCAGCAGCTTAGATCGGGGGCACTACAATGAGCAGTTCTTC. This translates into CASSLDRGHYNEQFF.

The rearrangement joins TRBV19 to TRBJ1-1; a weak D match, TRBD1 (6 bases). The germline V gene encodes CDR1 LNHDA and CDR2 SQIVND (reference sequence). The CDR3 is 13 amino acids. With 6 bases removed from V and 6 bases from J, the gap between germline ends came to 14 bases. In nucleotides, the CDR3 is TGTGCCAGTAGACCATCACAGGGTTCTGAAGCTTTCTTT. This sequence encodes CASRPSQGSEAFF.

The rearrangement links TRBV10-3 to TRBJ1-4, with 7 bases that match TRBD1. Germline V CDR1 and CDR2: ENHRY, SYGVKD. The ends lost 10 bases at V and 7 bases at J; junction bases unmatched: 9. The CDR3 loop spans 13 amino acids. For the CDR3, the DNA is TGTGCCACCGAAACAGGGGTCGGTGAAAAACTGTTTTTT. Translation gives CATETGVGEKLFF.

V gene TRBV2 combines with J gene TRBJ2-2; 9 nucleotides match TRBD1. The CDR3 runs 14 residues. After removal of 10 bases from V and 6 bases from J, the junction contained 9 bases not matched to a gene. The germline V gene encodes CDR1 SNHLY and CDR2 FYNNEI. CDR3 residues: CATLGQGVSGELFF. CDR3 bases: TGTGCCACCTTGGGACAGGGCGTTTCCGGGGAGCTGTTTTTT.

The chain carries TRBV3-1 (or the pseudogene TRBV3-2) and TRBJ2-5, with 10 bases aligning to TRBD2. The CDR3 sequence is 14 residues long. V dropped 4 bases and J dropped 4; count of bases not matched to a gene: 3. Germline V lookup: CDR1 LGHDT, CDR2 YNNKEL (reference sequence). The CDR3 DNA sequence: TGTGCCAGCAGCCCCAGCGGGGGGGGAGAGACCCAGTACTTC. Encoded protein: CASSPSGGGETQYF.

This clone was detected only once. The chain combines TRBV7-9 with TRBJ1-4, with a possible D match to TRBD1 (5 bases). CDR1 is SEHNR and CDR2 is FQNEAQ in the germline V gene (reference sequence). CDR3 length equals 16 residues. The V end was cut by 0 bases, the J end by 3 bases, with 11 bases between. This CDR3 reads CASSLAWSRANEKLFF. CDR3 nucleotides: TGTGCCAGCAGCTTAGCCTGGTCCAGGGCTAATGAAAAACTGTTTTTT.

This clone appeared a single time. The chain has TRBV5-1 and TRBJ2-1, with D maybe TRBD2 (6 bases). V gave up 4 bases and J gave up 0 bases, with 14 bases separating them. From germline, CDR1 is SGHRS and CDR2 YFSETQ. This CDR3 spans 16 amino acids. Written as DNA, the CDR3 is TGCGCCAGCAGCCGGGGACTGGCTAGCTCCTACAATGAGCAGTTCTTC. Its translation is CASSRGLASSYNEQFF.

The chain links TRBV7-9 to TRBJ2-3; D is perhaps TRBD2 (5 bases). CDR3 length: 14 residues. Germline lookup yields CDR1 SEHNR and CDR2 FQNEAQ (reference sequence). V was trimmed by 1 base and J by 2 bases, leaving 7 bases between them. The CDR3, as DNA: TGTGCCAGCAGCTTAGTACTAGTCACAGATACGCAGTATTTT. Its protein is CASSLVLVTDTQYF. The whole variable domain, filled in from reference TRBV7-9 and TRBJ2-3, reads DTGVSQNPRHKITKRGQNVTFRCDPISEHNRLYWYRQTLGQGPEFLTYFQNEAQLEKSRLLSDRFSAERPKGSFSTLEIQRTEQGDSAMYLCASSLVLVTDTQYFGPGTRLTVL.

This sequence joins TRBV18 and TRBJ1-5; possible D gene TRBD1, 5 bases. V gave up 3 bases and J gave up 1 base, with 19 bases separating them. The germline V gene encodes CDR1 KGHSH and CDR2 LQKENI. The CDR3 totals 18 residues. The CDR3 protein is CASSPLGAGRGSNQPQHF. The CDR3 nucleotides are TGTGCCAGCTCACCCCTCGGGGCGGGGCGCGGCAGCAATCAGCCCCAGCATTTT.

The chain employs TRBV7-6 and TRBJ2-1; TRBD2 agrees at 11 bases. V dropped 2 bases and J dropped 3; count of bases not matched to a gene: 6. Germline loops: CDR1 SGHVS, CDR2 FNYEAQ. CDR3 length equals 17 residues. CDR3 sequence reads: CASSLTLAGGIYNEQFF. CDR3 nucleotide sequence: TGTGCCAGCAGCTTAACTTTAGCGGGGGGGATCTACAATGAGCAGTTCTTC.

There are a few counts of this clone. The rearrangement links TRBV7-3 to TRBJ2-2; D gene uncertain. This CDR3 spans 14 amino acids. The germline CDR1 and CDR2 sequences are SGHTA and FQGTGA. V gave up 5 bases and J gave up 6 bases, with 13 bases separating them. The CDR3 nucleotides are TGTGCCAGCAGCGTCAGAGGCAAGGCCGGGGAGCTGTTTTTT. This sequence encodes CASSVRGKAGELFF.

This chain links TRBV3-1 (or the pseudogene TRBV3-2) with TRBJ1-2; D unclear. The germline CDR1 and CDR2 sequences are LGHDT and YNNKEL (reference sequence). The length of the CDR3 is 17 residues. Trimming left V 1 base short and J 4 bases short, with 19 bases between. CDR3 in amino acids: CASSQVYHLTGFYGYTF. The DNA for the CDR3 is TGTGCCAGCAGCCAAGTGTACCATCTCACCGGCTTCTATGGCTACACCTTC.

The chain recombines TRBV28 with TRBJ1-5; D remains ambiguous. V lost 0 bases to trimming and J lost 1 base, with 10 bases between them. This CDR3 comprises 16 residues. Germline V lookup: CDR1 MDHEN, CDR2 SYDVKM. The CDR3 region is CASSLWVGLSNQPQHF. For the CDR3, the DNA is TGTGCCAGCAGTTTATGGGTGGGATTGAGCAATCAGCCCCAGCATTTT. The entire variable domain, with the rest obtained from reference TRBV28 and TRBJ1-5, is as follows: DVKVTQSSRYLVKRTGEKVFLECVQDMDHENMFWYRQDPGLGLRLIYFSYDVKMKEKGDIPEGYSVSREKKERFSLILESASTNQTSMYLCASSLWVGLSNQPQHFGDGTRLSIL.

The CDR3 protein is CASSLSTDTQYF. As DNA, the CDR3 is TGTGCCAGCAGTTTATCCACAGATACGCAGTATTTT. The V call is TRBV12-3 or TRBV12-4, the J call TRBJ2-3; D remains ambiguous. V was cut by 2 bases and J by 2 bases, with 2 bases left in between. The CDR3 length is 12 residues.

The V and J genes are TRBV6-4 and TRBJ1-6; the D gene is possibly TRBD1 (6 bases). CDR1 and CDR2 from the germline V gene are MRHNA and SNTAGT. The V end lost 5 bases, the J end lost 7 bases, and 9 bases lay between the germline ends. This CDR3 spans 13 amino acids. CDR3 in amino acids: CASSRTDNSPLHF. CDR3 DNA: TGTGCCAGCAGTCGGACAGACAATTCACCCCTCCACTTT.